The 16 T cell receptor beta chains in this list originate from one sample, sequenced in a study of shared clonotypes between healthy human individuals. The table came from immunoSEQ multiplex PCR; TCRdb's copy has only in-frame clones and leaves some out. The data hold over 2,000,000 clones, with approximately 92% observed a single time. Naive CD8 isolation took CD45RO-negative cells positively selected for CCR7 and excluded terminally differentiated effector memory CD45RA+ cells. The sample consisted of naive CD8+ T cells from PBMCs. These receptors were obtained from a man between 18 and 29 years old in good health. Some clones in this sample may be carry-over from other donors' samples.

This rearrangement joins TRBV7-2 to TRBJ2-5; D not resolved. V was trimmed by 2 bases and J by 8 bases, leaving 9 bases between them. Germline V CDR1 and CDR2: SGHTA, FQGNSA. This CDR3 has 12 amino acids. The CDR3 spells CASSLSTETQYF. The CDR3 DNA sequence: TGTGCCAGCAGCTTAAGCACGGAAACCCAGTACTTC.

CDR3 sequence reads: CASSVGGRAWETQYF. The CDR3 coding sequence is TGTGCCAGCAGCGTAGGAGGGAGGGCCTGGGAGACCCAGTACTTC. The J gene is TRBJ2-5, the V gene TRBV9; TRBD2 matches 7 bases. The CDR3 loop spans 15 amino acids. Losses at the gene ends were 0 bases for V and 5 bases for J; bases not matched to a gene: 7. Germline V CDR1 and CDR2: SGDLS, YYNGEE. The complete variable domain, with remaining parts taken from reference TRBV9 and TRBJ2-5, reads DSGVTQTPKHLITATGQRVTLRCSPRSGDLSVYWYQQSLDQGLQFLIQYYNGEERAKGNILERFSAQQFPDLHSELNLSSLELGDSALYFCASSVGGRAWETQYFGPGTRLLVL.

The chain combines TRBV27 with TRBJ1-2; D is possibly TRBD1 (5 bases). The CDR3 is made up of 14 amino acids. Trimming took off 2 bases at V and 8 bases at J, with 15 bases between the two ends. Germline V gives CDR1 MNHEY, CDR2 SMNVEV (reference sequence). CDR3 in DNA: TGTGCCAGCAGTTTAACGGCAGGGTGGGTAGGCTACACCTTC. It translates to CASSLTAGWVGYTF.

The rearrangement links TRBV28 to TRBJ1-5, with a possible D match to TRBD1 (6 bases). Looked up from germline, CDR1 is MDHEN and CDR2 is SYDVKM. Trimming cost V 4 bases and J 0 bases, with 19 bases left between them. This CDR3 contains 18 residues. The CDR3 nucleotides read TGTGCCAGCAGTTATGGGGGCAGGGGACTTTATAGCAATCAGCCCCAGCATTTT. This sequence encodes CASSYGGRGLYSNQPQHF.

The chain recombines TRBV4-3 with TRBJ2-2; D uncertain. This CDR3 comprises 14 residues. CDR1 is LGHNA and CDR2 is YSLEER in the germline V gene. Deletions cut 0 bases from V and 4 bases from J, with 6 bases between. The DNA for the CDR3 is TGCGCCAGCAGCCAAGAATGGGCCACCGGGGAGCTGTTTTTT. Translated: CASSQEWATGELFF.

Of note for this clone: Within the sample, other DNA sequences also encode this same CDR3. The J gene is TRBJ2-5, the V gene TRBV27; TRBD2 aligns across 16 bases. Germline lookup yields CDR1 MNHEY and CDR2 SMNVEV (reference sequence). Germline trimming cut 1 base from V and 5 bases from J; bases unmatched to any gene: 1. CDR3 size: 16 residues. Here the CDR3 DNA reads TGTGCCAGCAGTTTATTGGGACTAGCGGGAGGGGAGACCCAGTACTTC. This sequence encodes CASSLLGLAGGETQYF.

This clone was picked up one time. V gene TRBV10-3 combines with J gene TRBJ2-2; D unclear. The CDR3 spans 13 residues. CDR1 is ENHRY and CDR2 is SYGVKD in the germline V gene. V lost 4 bases and J lost 4, with 7 bases in between. CDR3 sequence (DNA): TGTGCCATCAGTGGGTTGCGCACCGGGGAGCTGTTTTTT. Translation: CAISGLRTGELFF.

The chain is built from TRBV11-2 and TRBJ2-1, with 15 bases identical to TRBD2. The germline V gene encodes CDR1 SGHAT and CDR2 FQNNGV. The CDR3 sequence is 17 residues long. V shed 2 bases, J shed 6 bases, and the junction held 5 bases outside the gene matches. The CDR3 region is CASSLRTSGRVGNEQFF. DNA for the CDR3: TGTGCCAGCAGCTTAAGGACTAGCGGGAGGGTTGGCAATGAGCAGTTCTTC.

This chain connects TRBV11-2 to TRBJ2-3, with 9 bases fitting TRBD2. Germline V gives CDR1 SGHAT, CDR2 FQNNGV. V trimming: 0 bases; J trimming: 6 bases; junction bases outside the gene matches: 16. CDR3 length: 19 amino acids. CDR3 nucleotides: TGTGCCAGCAGCTTAGACGGGGGTTGGTCGGGCGGGAGGGCCGATACGCAGTATTTT. Its translation is CASSLDGGWSGGRADTQYF. The full variable domain, rest sourced from reference TRBV11-2 and TRBJ2-3, is EAGVAQSPRYKIIEKRQSVAFWCNPISGHATLYWYQQILGQGPKLLIQFQNNGVVDDSQLPKDRFSAERLKGVDSTLKIQPAKLEDSAVYLCASSLDGGWSGGRADTQYFGPGTRLTVL.

This clone was seen just once. The J gene is TRBJ2-7, the V gene TRBV2; 7 bases agree with TRBD1. There are 15 residues in the CDR3. The V gene's germline CDR1 is SNHLY and CDR2 FYNNEI. V gave up 2 bases and J gave up 2 bases; unmatched junction bases: 6. The CDR3 bases are TGTGCCAGCAGTGAATGGACAGGCCTTACCTACGAGCAGTACTTC. It yields the protein CASSEWTGLTYEQYF.

As concerns this clone: This sample also contains other DNA sequences that code for the same CDR3. This chain connects TRBV7-8 to TRBJ2-1; 7 nucleotides agree with TRBD2. The CDR3 runs to 15 residues. CDR1 is SGHVS and CDR2 is FQNEAQ in the germline V gene. V lost 0 bases, J lost 4 bases, and 3 bases stayed unmatched. The CDR3: CASSLAGGPYNEQFF. The CDR3, as DNA: TGTGCCAGCAGCTTAGCGGGAGGGCCTTACAATGAGCAGTTCTTC.

J is TRBJ2-2 and V is TRBV27; no definite D call. Germline loops: CDR1 MNHEY, CDR2 SMNVEV (reference sequence). V was shortened by 5 bases and J by 8 bases, with 12 bases between the two germline ends. CDR3 length: 13 residues. CDR3 amino acids: CASSPLLEGELFF. CDR3 DNA: TGTGCCAGCAGTCCTCTTCTGGAGGGGGAGCTGTTTTTT.

This chain connects TRBV25-1 to TRBJ1-1, with D hard to call. CDR3 length: 13 residues. V lost 4 bases and J lost 7, with 13 bases in between. CDR1 is MGHDK, CDR2 SYGVNS, per germline. DNA for the CDR3: TGTGCCAGCAGTGTTGAAATGGGTTTTGAAGCTTTCTTT. The encoded protein is CASSVEMGFEAFF.

The chain combines TRBV9 with TRBJ2-7; 10 bases are shared with TRBD2. Trimming cost V 4 bases and J 6 bases; bases outside gene matches: 10. This CDR3 has 15 residues. Germline V gives CDR1 SGDLS, CDR2 YYNGEE. The CDR3 region is CASSPRSSGSIEQYF. The CDR3 DNA sequence: TGTGCCAGCAGCCCCCGGTCTAGCGGGAGTATCGAGCAGTACTTC.

The CDR3 sequence is CASSPPGSSYGYTF. For the CDR3, the DNA is TGTGCCAGCAGCCCTCCCGGGTCATCCTATGGCTACACCTTC. This chain connects TRBV28 to TRBJ1-2; D remains unclear. This CDR3 region has 14 residues. Trimming pared 6 bases from V and 4 bases from J, leaving 15 bases between. CDR1 and CDR2 (germline): MDHEN, SYDVKM.

In regard to this clone: Other DNA sequences in this sample translate to the same CDR3. The chain carries TRBV9 and TRBJ1-4; D uncertain. V lost 2 bases, J lost 6 bases, and 8 bases lay in between. Germline V CDR1 and CDR2: SGDLS, YYNGEE. This CDR3 spans 13 amino acids. CDR3 bases: TGTGCCAGCAGCGTCGGTGGGGATGAAAAACTGTTTTTT. Translating it yields CASSVGGDEKLFF.